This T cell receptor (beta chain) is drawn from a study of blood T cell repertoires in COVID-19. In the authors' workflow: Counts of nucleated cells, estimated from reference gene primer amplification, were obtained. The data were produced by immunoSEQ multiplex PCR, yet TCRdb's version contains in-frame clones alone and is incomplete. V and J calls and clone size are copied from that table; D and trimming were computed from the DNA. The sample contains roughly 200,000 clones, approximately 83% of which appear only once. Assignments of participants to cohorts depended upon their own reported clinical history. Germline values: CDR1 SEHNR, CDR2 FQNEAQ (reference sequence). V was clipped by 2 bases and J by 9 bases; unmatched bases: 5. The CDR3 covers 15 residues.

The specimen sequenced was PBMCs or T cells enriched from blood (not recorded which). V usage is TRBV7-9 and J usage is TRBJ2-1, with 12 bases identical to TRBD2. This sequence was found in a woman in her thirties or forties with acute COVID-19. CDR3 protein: CASSLSASGRGEQFF. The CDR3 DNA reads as TGTGCCAGCAGCTTATCGGCTAGCGGGAGGGGTGAGCAGTTCTTC.